These 30 T cell receptor beta chains were all obtained from the same sample, sequenced in a study of T cells after yellow fever vaccination. From the 5' RACE reads, TCRdb called clonotypes with MiXCR, one entry per CDR3 protein. The sample holds 450,000 to 550,000 distinct CDR3 sequences, around a fifth seen once. The specimen was PBMCs, collected less than 25 days after the first yellow fever vaccination. The source is a man between 18 and 35 years old who received the YFV17D yellow fever vaccine.

This clonotype has just a few counts. The chain has TRBV3-1 and TRBJ2-7, with 8 bases matching TRBD2. Germline V gives CDR1 LGHDT, CDR2 YNNKEL (reference sequence). The CDR3 is 13 residues long. V was pared by 3 bases and J by 7 bases, with 5 bases of the junction left unmatched. The CDR3 here is CASSHAAGVEQYF. The CDR3 DNA follows: TGTGCCAGCAGCCACGCAGCGGGGGTTGAGCAGTACTTC.

This clonotype was found a few times. The chain joins TRBV3-1 to TRBJ2-2; D gene unclear. Germline lookup yields CDR1 LGHDT and CDR2 YNNKEL (reference sequence). V was cut by 1 base and J by 2 bases, with 14 bases left in between. CDR3 length: 17 residues. The CDR3 DNA sequence: TGTGCCAGCAGCCAAGCCCTAGGTCGGGTAAACACCGGGGAGCTGTTTTTT. Translation gives CASSQALGRVNTGELFF. The entire variable domain, with the rest obtained from reference TRBV3-1 and TRBJ2-2, is as follows: DTAVSQTPKYLVTQMGNDKSIKCEQNLGHDTMYWYKQDSKKFLKIMFSYNNKELIINETVPNRFSPKSPDKAHLNLHINSLELGDSAVYFCASSQALGRVNTGELFFGEGSRLTVL.

This sequence joins TRBV5-1 and TRBJ1-3; maybe TRBD1 (6 bases). The V gene's germline CDR1 is SGHRS and CDR2 YFSETQ. This CDR3 has 13 amino acids. Trimming took off 4 bases at V and 3 bases at J, with 8 bases between the two ends. CDR3 coding DNA: TGCGCCAGCAGCGCGGACAGTGGAAACACCATATATTTT. Its translation is CASSADSGNTIYF.

A remark on this clonotype: As the CDR3 is not closed by the conserved phenylalanine or tryptophan, this likely results from a read error. The J gene is TRBJ2-3, the V gene TRBV29-1; 7 bases map to TRBD1. CDR1 is SQVTM and CDR2 is ANQGSEA in the germline V gene. V was pared by 1 base and J by 2 bases, with 3 bases of the junction left unmatched. The CDR3 runs to 14 residues. CDR3 DNA sequence: TGCAGCGTTGAAGGCAGGGGGAACACAGATACGCAGTATTCT. The encoded protein is CSVEGRGNTDTQYS.

This clonotype showed up just a few times. The chain joins TRBV20-1 to TRBJ2-7; 8 bases map to TRBD1. CDR1 and CDR2 from the germline V gene are DFQATT and SNEGSKA (reference sequence). V shed 0 bases and J 6 bases; nucleotides not matched to a gene: 13. The CDR3 extends over 16 amino acids. In nucleotides, the CDR3 is TGCAGTGCTAGAGATCGGAAGGGACAGGCGACCCTCGAGCAGTACGTC. It translates to CSARDRKGQATLEQYV.

This clonotype was seen only a few times. The chain is built from TRBV6-2 or TRBV6-3 and TRBJ2-7, with 9 bases identical to TRBD1. CDR1 and CDR2 (germline): MNHEY, SVGEGT. The CDR3 extends over 14 amino acids. V shed 4 bases and J 4 bases; nucleotides not matched to a gene: 5. Written as DNA, the CDR3 is TGTGCCAGCAGTTTAGGACAGGGGCATTACGAGCAGTACGTC. Amino acid sequence: CASSLGQGHYEQYV.

This clonotype came up a few times. The CDR3, as DNA: TGTGCCAGCAGACGACGCCACGGGGTCGCTAGTTATGGCTACACCTTC. It encodes CASRRRHGVASYGYTF. The chain links TRBV7-3 to TRBJ1-2; D remains unclear. Germline values: CDR1 SGHTA, CDR2 FQGTGA. V lost 6 bases, J lost 5 bases, and 22 bases lay in between. This CDR3 region has 16 residues.

The rearrangement links TRBV7-8 to TRBJ2-7; perhaps TRBD1 as D (6 bases). The germline V gene has CDR1 SGHVS and CDR2 FQNEAQ. Deletions cut 5 bases from V and 6 bases from J, with 14 bases between. The CDR3 runs to 13 residues. The CDR3 DNA is TGTGCCAGCAGCCGAAACCAGGGGTCCGAGCAGTACTTC. As protein: CASSRNQGSEQYF.

This chain uses TRBV6-1 with TRBJ2-3; 7 positions agree with TRBD1. CDR1 MNHNS and CDR2 SASEGT come from the germline V gene. J lost 3 bases, V lost 8 bases, and 8 bases had no gene match. The length of the CDR3 is 14 residues. CDR3 bases: TGTGCCAGCGGTGGGGACAGTTCAACAGATACGCAGTATTTT. Residues: CASGGDSSTDTQYF.

The chain links TRBV15 to TRBJ2-3; 10 nucleotides match TRBD1. V trimming: 5 bases; J trimming: 7 bases; junction bases outside the gene matches: 12. The CDR3 runs 16 residues. Germline CDR1 LNHNV, CDR2 YYDKDF (reference sequence). Here the CDR3 DNA reads TGTGCCACCAGCGCAACCCGGGACAGGGGCTTGAATACGCAGTATTTT. This encodes CATSATRDRGLNTQYF.

The chain combines TRBV6-1 with TRBJ2-2; 8 bases map to TRBD1. V shed 5 bases and J 6 bases; nucleotides not matched to a gene: 11. The CDR3 totals 16 residues. In germline, CDR1 is MNHNS, CDR2 SASEGT. CDR3 region: CASSPLGGQGAGELFF. DNA for the CDR3: TGTGCCAGCAGTCCTCTGGGAGGACAGGGCGCCGGGGAGCTGTTTTTT.

This rearrangement joins TRBV7-9 to TRBJ2-1; D is ambiguous. The ends were cut back, 3 bases at V and 8 bases at J, with 8 bases in the middle. There are 12 residues in the CDR3. The germline CDR1 and CDR2 sequences are SEHNR and FQNEAQ (reference sequence). CDR3 loop: CASSFQSYEQFF. CDR3 bases: TGTGCCAGCAGCTTCCAGAGCTATGAGCAGTTCTTC.

The chain employs TRBV20-1 and TRBJ1-2; D is undetermined. The V end was cut by 0 bases, the J end by 4 bases, with 12 bases between. The CDR3 is 14 residues long. From germline, CDR1 is DFQATT and CDR2 SNEGSKA (reference sequence). The CDR3 DNA sequence: TGCAGTGCTAGAGATAACGGGAGGTCCTATGGCTACACCTTC. Translation gives CSARDNGRSYGYTF.

In this sample, this clonotype turned up a few times. The chain links TRBV4-1 to TRBJ1-1; D is unresolved. From germline, CDR1 is MGHRA and CDR2 YSYEKL. CDR3 length equals 16 residues. V was trimmed by 0 bases and J by 1 base, leaving 12 bases between them. For the CDR3, the DNA is TGCGCCAGCAGCCAAGACAACCCGGATACGAACACTGAAGCTTTCTTT. Translated: CASSQDNPDTNTEAFF.

This clonotype was picked up a small number of times. V and J are TRBV6-2 or TRBV6-3 and TRBJ2-7, with D possibly matching TRBD1 (5 bases). The germline gives CDR1 MNHEY, CDR2 SVGEGT. Trimming removed 6 bases from V and 6 bases from J, with 12 bases in between. The CDR3 has 12 amino acids. Here the CDR3 reads CASSYPRVEQYF. The CDR3 DNA reads as TGTGCCAGCAGCTACCCCAGGGTCGAGCAGTACTTC.

In this sample, this clonotype turned up many times. The gene calls are TRBV5-5 and TRBJ1-1; D gene ambiguous. The CDR3 runs to 14 residues. Looked up from germline, CDR1 is SGHKS and CDR2 is YYEKEE (reference sequence). Deletions cut 0 bases from V and 1 base from J, with 7 bases between. The CDR3 spells CASSLAGPNTEAFF. CDR3 in DNA: TGTGCCAGCAGCTTGGCGGGTCCGAACACTGAAGCTTTCTTT.

This clonotype appeared many times. The rearrangement uses TRBV6-5 and TRBJ1-1; a possible D gene is TRBD1 (6 bases). The CDR3 covers 13 residues. The V gene's germline CDR1 is MNHEY and CDR2 SVGAGI. Deletions cut 6 bases from V and 1 base from J, with 9 bases between. The DNA of the CDR3 is TGTGCCAGCAGCTGGGGGCAGAACACTGAAGCTTTCTTT. Its translation: CASSWGQNTEAFF.

This clonotype was recorded a few times. V is TRBV11-1 and J is TRBJ2-1, with TRBD1 matching 7 bases. CDR1 SGHAT and CDR2 FQDESV come from the germline V gene (reference sequence). V was pared by 3 bases and J by 4 bases, with 18 bases of the junction left unmatched. This CDR3 contains 19 residues. Here the CDR3 DNA reads TGTGCCAGCAGCTTTACTCGGGTCCGACCGGGACAGCCTTACAATGAGCAGTTCTTC. Residues: CASSFTRVRPGQPYNEQFF.

Only a few counts were recorded for this clonotype. This chain joins TRBV27 and TRBJ2-7; 9 positions match TRBD2. The CDR3 has 13 residues. The ends lost 6 bases at V and 6 bases at J; junction bases unmatched: 6. Germline V gives CDR1 MNHEY, CDR2 SMNVEV (reference sequence). CDR3 residues: CASRLETSGEQYV. CDR3 nucleotide sequence: TGTGCCAGCAGACTGGAGACTAGCGGCGAGCAGTACGTC.

The chain joins TRBV5-1 to TRBJ2-5; 7 nucleotides line up with TRBD2. The CDR3 runs 15 residues. V shed 0 bases, J shed 3 bases, and the junction held 5 bases outside the gene matches. From germline, CDR1 is SGHRS and CDR2 YFSETQ. The CDR3 loop is CASSLAWGGEETQYF. CDR3 nucleotides: TGCGCCAGCAGCTTGGCCTGGGGGGGGGAAGAGACCCAGTACTTC. Combining the CDR3 with reference TRBV5-1 and TRBJ2-5 gives the whole variable domain KAGVTQTPRYLIKTRGQQVTLSCSPISGHRSVSWYQQTPGQGLQFLFEYFSETQRNKGNFPGRFSGRQFSNSRSEMNVSTLELGDSALYLCASSLAWGGEETQYFGPGTRLLVL.

The chain joins TRBV5-6 to TRBJ1-1, with D possibly being TRBD1 (5 bases). The CDR3 is 14 residues long. Germline values: CDR1 SGHDT, CDR2 YYEEEE. V shed 0 bases and J shed 6 bases, with 12 bases lying between them. The DNA for the CDR3 is TGTGCCAGCAGCTTGGGGCAGGGCAAGGCTGAAGCTTTCTTT. Protein sequence: CASSLGQGKAEAFF.

This clonotype was detected a few times. This chain uses TRBV5-1 with TRBJ2-3; D unresolved. CDR3 length: 13 residues. V lost 5 bases and J 6 bases, leaving 13 bases between the germline ends. Germline CDR1 reads SGHRS; CDR2 reads YFSETQ. The CDR3 protein is CASRPPVVDTQYF. Written as DNA, the CDR3 is TGCGCCAGCAGACCCCCTGTTGTCGATACGCAGTATTTT. The full variable domain, completed using reference TRBV5-1 and TRBJ2-3, is KAGVTQTPRYLIKTRGQQVTLSCSPISGHRSVSWYQQTPGQGLQFLFEYFSETQRNKGNFPGRFSGRQFSNSRSEMNVSTLELGDSALYLCASRPPVVDTQYFGPGTRLTVL.

This clonotype has just a few counts. The gene calls are TRBV19 and TRBJ2-7; D gene uncertain. This CDR3 is built from 13 residues. Per germline, CDR1 LNHDA and CDR2 SQIVND (reference sequence). Trimming removed 3 bases from V and 0 bases from J, with 6 bases in between. CDR3 amino acids: CASSMDGSYEQYF. The DNA of the CDR3 is TGTGCCAGTAGTATGGACGGCTCCTACGAGCAGTACTTC.

This clonotype appeared many times. V usage is TRBV24-1 and J usage is TRBJ2-3; 9 bases map to TRBD1. Germline-derived CDR1 and CDR2 are KGHDR and SFDVKD. Trimming took 5 bases from V and 6 from J; bases not matched to a gene: 5. The CDR3 totals 14 residues. The CDR3 protein is CATSVGQGGDTQYF. The CDR3 coding sequence is TGTGCCACCAGTGTGGGACAGGGAGGGGATACGCAGTATTTT.

This clonotype was recorded at least ten times. V and J are TRBV28 and TRBJ1-1, with D perhaps matching TRBD1 (5 bases). Deletions cut 3 bases from V and 3 bases from J, with 8 bases between. Germline V CDR1 and CDR2: MDHEN, SYDVKM. There are 13 residues in the CDR3. CDR3 loop: CASSFLGDTEAFF. The CDR3 region has the DNA TGTGCCAGCAGTTTTTTGGGGGACACTGAAGCTTTCTTT.

The chain recombines TRBV29-1 with TRBJ2-5; no firm D call. CDR1 and CDR2 (germline): SQVTM, ANQGSEA. The CDR3 is made up of 13 amino acids. The V end lost 4 bases, the J end lost 4 bases, and 13 bases lay between the germline ends. CDR3: CSVVYRLRETQYF. Here the CDR3 DNA reads TGCAGCGTTGTATACCGCCTCCGAGAGACCCAGTACTTC.

In its sample, this clonotype was seen a few times. The rearrangement links TRBV7-2 to TRBJ2-5, with D perhaps TRBD1 or TRBD2 (5 bases each). Deletions cut 4 bases from V and 5 bases from J, with 14 bases between. The CDR3 is made up of 14 amino acids. Germline CDR1 and CDR2: SGHTA and FQGNSA. CDR3 residues: CASSSGANVETQYF. CDR3 bases: TGTGCCAGCAGCTCCGGGGCCAACGTGGAGACCCAGTACTTC.

This clonotype was picked up many times. The chain couples TRBV5-1 to TRBJ1-1; no clear D. Trimming took off 5 bases at V and 5 bases at J, with 19 bases between the two ends. This CDR3 region has 15 residues. Germline lookup yields CDR1 SGHRS and CDR2 YFSETQ. DNA of the CDR3: TGCGCCAGCAGACACTACGGGAGAGGGAGGACTGAAGCTTTCTTT. It encodes CASRHYGRGRTEAFF.

The V and J genes are TRBV29-1 and TRBJ2-3; D is perhaps TRBD2 (6 bases). CDR3 length: 15 amino acids. V was shortened by 5 bases and J by 5 bases, with 20 bases between the two germline ends. CDR1 SQVTM and CDR2 ANQGSEA come from the germline V gene. CDR3 region: CSVLPGLRFGDTQYF. DNA of the CDR3: TGCAGCGTTCTACCGGGACTCCGGTTTGGAGATACGCAGTATTTT.

This clonotype was counted at least ten times. The rearrangement links TRBV7-2 to TRBJ2-7, with D unclear. Trimming cost V 1 base and J 0 bases, with 7 bases left between them. The CDR3 contains 14 residues. CDR1 is SGHTA, CDR2 FQGNSA, per germline. The DNA for the CDR3 is TGTGCCAGCAGCTTAGGCCTGAGCTCCTACGAGCAGTACTTC. Protein product: CASSLGLSSYEQYF.